This T cell receptor beta chain was obtained from a study of T-cell memory formation after mild COVID-19. Findings of the study overall: The study found balanced CD4/CD8 in clones contracting day 15 to 85 and a CD4+ lean in later expanders. Several responding clones turned up in pre-infection memory, indicating that cross-reactive memory may have taken part.

This clonotype was seen at least ten times. Its antigen remains unknown. One entry per CDR3 protein results from TCRdb running MiXCR on the 5' RACE reads. The table shows about 560,000 distinct CDR3 sequences, with 20% to 25% occurring only once. The origin of this receptor is an adult woman who had mild COVID-19 (a few samples of this study predate the infection). Cell type and time point are not known. Sequences were obtained from PBMCs or a T cell subset sorted from them (not recorded which).

The CDR3 sequence is CSARGTSATETQYF. CDR3 bases: TGCAGTGCTAGGGGGACTAGCGCCACGGAGACCCAGTACTTC. The V and J genes are TRBV20-1 and TRBJ2-5, with TRBD2 identical over 10 bases. Germline V gene sequence: CDR1 DFQATT, CDR2 SNEGSKA (reference sequence). V shed 3 bases and J 5 bases; nucleotides not matched to a gene: 6. The CDR3 sequence is 14 residues long.